The subject of this entry is one T cell receptor (beta chain). No antigen is known for it. No base-level quality is on record; no much larger clone is a single base apart. The sample comes from a study of cytomegalovirus exposure and HLA in healthy donors (dated by TCRdb to 2016 to 2017). Regarding the research as a whole: In an earlier analysis of roughly 500 of the donors, under 300 Gb of sequence data and approximately 120 million unique TCR beta sequences from about 190 million T cells were reported. Alongside the repertoire data, information on donor age, sex, ethnicity and CMV serostatus was compiled. The study combined high-throughput TCR immunosequencing, statistical association of individual TCRs with disease status, and machine learning to predict cytomegalovirus infection status. A later analysis re-analyzed previously published TCR beta repertoires from 550 to 700 donors and added high-resolution HLA genotyping to study TCR occurrence patterns. Roughly 5 DR-DQ haplotypes were treated as single units for association and clustering because of strong linkage in the cohort. Every discovery cohort repertoire had been produced on one sequencing platform. A later genetic analysis used genome-wide SNP genotypes for about 60% of the roughly 700 donors, treating that subset as a discovery cohort. Along with the roughly 610-subject first cohort, a separate validation cohort of roughly 110 different subjects was used. An earlier analysis of 500 to 750 of the donors applied high-throughput TCR beta sequencing to assess whether each TCR beta V gene segment acted as functional or pseudogenic. The study used immunosequencing to profile the T cell repertoires of approximately 630 subjects and linked those repertoires to cytomegalovirus serostatus. About 310 gigabases of sequencing data and 70 million to 100 million unique TCR sequences were included in an early release covering about 600 HLA-typed donors. The number of donors typed differed by locus, with roughly 620-640 for A, B, C, DRB1 and DQB1, roughly 520 for DQA1, some 570 for DPA1, and some 450 for DPB1. The genetic ancestry cluster associated with self-reported Caucasian donors included approximately 85% of the 300 to 400 genotyped donors. The study was designed to test whether signatures of past pathogen exposure could be identified by cataloging public T cell receptors. Both class I and class II loci were covered by HLA typing, at four-digit resolution. Among roughly 400 genotyped donors of the cohort, an average of approximately 240,000 unique TCR beta nucleotide sequences were sequenced per donor, approximately 20% of them non-productive. Rather than using new phenotypic data, the later analysis identified candidate immune exposures from TCR beta sequences and from how often those sequences occurred across donors. Broad study findings and their caveats: The classifier was reported to diagnose cytomegalovirus status with high specificity and sensitivity in both the original and validation cohorts. Most CMV-associated TCR beta chains appeared to be HLA-restricted in a later analysis, and the HLA associations seemed to be driven largely by CMV exposure. A later genetic analysis associated a missense DCLRE1C variant with V-gene and J-gene trimming of TCR beta chains, and an independent cohort replicated the association. A cluster of highly shared sequence variants was judged likely to be a technical artifact of the sequencing pipeline. Some IMGT-functional V segments, including TRBV6-2 and TRBV6-3, could not be told apart with the 87-base-pair reads, so those segments were excluded. In a later analysis, the rate of TCR association differed among HLA loci, with DRB1 alleles having the most associated TCRs and HLA-C alleles having the fewest. In a later analysis, several top co-occurrence clusters were reported to appear linked to parvovirus B19, influenza, CMV and Epstein-Barr virus. A later analysis found that HLA-associated TCR beta chains were more clonally expanded and had lower generation probabilities than equally common non-associated chains. Roughly uniform sequencing depth across donors was assumed in presence/absence analyses, although this assumption may not hold. According to the authors, the approach could potentially be generalized to other disease states and immunological phenotypes. An earlier analysis of several hundred of the donors showed that most TCR beta V segments appeared in productive rearrangements either about 87% or about 30% of the time, which broadly matched IMGT annotations. A total of 150 or so TCR beta chains were listed by the study as associated with cytomegalovirus. CMV serostatus was the only immune exposure information available for the cohort. A few of the identified cytomegalovirus-associated TCR beta chains were confirmed in vitro to be specific for cytomegalovirus antigens. Assigning TCR associations to individual alleles was difficult when HLA alleles, especially DR and DQ, strongly co-occurred. The earlier analysis of some 560 of the donors excluded over 15 rarely observed V segments, including chromosome 9 orphons, because counts were too low. Linkage disequilibrium might explain the correlated functional status among segregating V segments, but an unknown experimental factor could not be ruled out. A further reported finding was that TCR beta sequences accurately predicted the HLA-A and HLA-B alleles for most subjects in the first cohort. Across donors, most TCR sequences were observed very rarely, whereas some public TCRs were present in many individuals. Compared with the approximately 700-donor mean, donors in an Asian-associated ancestry cluster had fewer N-insertions in productive TCRs, according to a later genetic analysis. A later analysis associated about 17,000 TCR beta sequences with specific HLA alleles at a false discovery rate of 0.05. The cohort was sequenced for TCR beta chains only, and without alpha or paired-chain data the features that could be detected were limited. Because some donors lacked HLA typing at each locus, the association tests relied only on the typed subset.

Libraries were built with the immunoSEQ multiplex PCR assay. A mixture of 60 forward primers for TCR Vbeta segments and 13 reverse primers for TCR Jbeta segments was used in the multiplex PCR. The CDR3 region of rearranged TCR beta genes was amplified from genomic DNA with a multiplex PCR assay. The Illumina HiSeq System was used to sequence the amplified TCR beta libraries as 87-base-pair reads. In the original analysis: A later analysis counted about 80 million unique TCR beta chains across the 700 or so repertoires, and around 9.9 million of these chains were shared by at least two donors. Raw reads were error-corrected and collapsed into unique sequences by a nearest-neighbor algorithm in which closely related sequences were merged to remove PCR and sequencing errors. Alignment of CDR3 sequences to IMGT reference sequences was used to assign V, D and J gene segments. For a sequence to be retained, at least a six-nucleotide match to both a V gene segment and a J gene segment was required. Rearrangements were called productive when the CDR3 lacked stop codons and stayed in frame with V and J; all others were non-productive. Following IMGT convention, CDR3 was defined as the stretch from the second conserved V-encoded cysteine up to the conserved J-encoded phenylalanine. In an earlier analysis of more than 550 of the donors, sequences lacking an unambiguous match to a single V gene segment were excluded. An earlier analysis of fewer than 750 of the donors classified V segments as functional when productive rearrangements were above 56.7% and as segregating when the standard deviation between donors was above 5%. A statistical classification framework was developed to diagnose cytomegalovirus status using the catalog of TCR beta chain sequences. A later analysis assigned V and J genes by comparing TCR nucleotide sequences with IMGT/GENE-DB human TR gene sequences. The TCRdist pipeline was used in a later analysis to assign CDR3 sequences and most-parsimonious VDJ recombination scenarios. In a later analysis, every TCR beta chain was defined by the combination of its CDR3 amino acid sequence and its V-gene family, and reads without a unique V-gene family were dropped. To address suspected cross-contamination and a sequencing artifact, a later analysis removed 592 highly shared, low-generation-probability nucleotide sequences. A later analysis calculated a clonal expansion index for each public chain from normalized within-repertoire ranks of inferred template counts. In a later analysis, generation probabilities were computed with a VDJ recombination model fitted to out-of-frame rearrangements, and the resulting probabilities were checked against IGoR. Hypergeometric tests were used in a later analysis to score TCR-TCR, TCR-HLA and TCR-CMV co-occurrence, with a repertoire-size bias correction applied to the TCR pairs. A later analysis estimated false discovery rates by permuting HLA or CMV assignments 20 times. In a later analysis, co-occurring TCRs were grouped using DBSCAN, with TCRdist sequence similarity added in when clustering inside HLA-allele-positive subsets. For co-occurrence clustering, repertoires with fewer than 30,000 or more than 120,000 public chains were excluded, along with five or six repertoires with anomalous nucleotide sharing. TCRdb stores this immuneACCESS table with in-frame sequences only. Part of the clones is absent; in the studies checked, under half of the shortfall reflects unresolved V genes, and no reason is known for the rest. From that table come the V and J calls and clone size; the DNA was used to work out D and trimming. Counted in this sample were 13,000 to 15,000 clones; around 58% of them appeared once. About a sixth of the sample goes to the ten largest clones.

In total, fewer than 750 healthy bone marrow donors made up the cohort. Cohort members were all nominally healthy when sampled, although unrecorded immune exposures were likely present. The donor tested CMV seropositive, placing the donor among the approximately 310 seropositive members of the cohort. Every donor gave a peripheral blood sample, and the peripheral blood mononuclear cells from that sample were used for TCR beta sequencing. Genomic DNA extraction from the blood cell samples was performed with the Qiagen DNeasy Blood Extraction Kit. CDR1 SGHRS and CDR2 YFSETQ were looked up in the germline V gene. A distance of 11 bases separates the germline ends of V and J, which lose 4 bases and 4 bases respectively. Including cysteine and phenylalanine, the CDR3 has 14 amino acids. Only CDR3 DNA is held: 42 bases, read in frame from base 1.

The chain was built from TRBV5-1 and TRBJ2-2; the best D guess is TRBD1, with 6 bases matching. The material sequenced was PBMCs. This clonotype was obtained from a woman aged 45-60 years in good health and CMV-seropositive. The DNA is as follows: TGCGCCAGCAGCCCCTCGACAGGCACCGGGGAGCTGTTTTTT. This is translated as CASSPSTGTGELFF.